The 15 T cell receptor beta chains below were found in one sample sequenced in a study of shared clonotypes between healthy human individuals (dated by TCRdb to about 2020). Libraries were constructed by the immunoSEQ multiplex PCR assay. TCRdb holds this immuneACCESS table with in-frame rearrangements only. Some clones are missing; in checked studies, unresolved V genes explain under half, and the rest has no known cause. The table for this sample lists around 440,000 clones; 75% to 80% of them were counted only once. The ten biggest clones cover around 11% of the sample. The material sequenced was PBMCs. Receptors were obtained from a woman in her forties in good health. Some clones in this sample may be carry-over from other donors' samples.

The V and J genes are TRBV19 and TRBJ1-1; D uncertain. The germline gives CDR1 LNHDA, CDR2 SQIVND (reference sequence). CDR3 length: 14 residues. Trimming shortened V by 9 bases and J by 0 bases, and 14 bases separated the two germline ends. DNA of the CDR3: TGTGCCAGCGAGGCGGGGAACGTGAACACTGAAGCTTTCTTT. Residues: CASEAGNVNTEAFF.

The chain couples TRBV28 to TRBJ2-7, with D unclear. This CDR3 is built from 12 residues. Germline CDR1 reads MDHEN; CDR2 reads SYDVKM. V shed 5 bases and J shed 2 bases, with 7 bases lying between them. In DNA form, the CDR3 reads TGTGCCAGCAGTCCCCTGACCTACGAGCAGTACTTC. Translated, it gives CASSPLTYEQYF.

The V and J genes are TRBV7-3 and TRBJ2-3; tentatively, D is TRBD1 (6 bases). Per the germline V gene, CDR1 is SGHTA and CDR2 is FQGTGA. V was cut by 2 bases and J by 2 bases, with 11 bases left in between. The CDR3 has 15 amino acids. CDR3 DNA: TGTGCCAGCAGCTTACGAGGGGACAACACAGATACGCAGTATTTT. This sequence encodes CASSLRGDNTDTQYF. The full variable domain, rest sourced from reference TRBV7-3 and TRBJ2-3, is GAGVSQTPSNKVTEKGKYVELRCDPISGHTALYWYRQSLGQGPEFLIYFQGTGAADDSGLPNDRFFAVRPEGSVSTLKIQRTERGDSAVYLCASSLRGDNTDTQYFGPGTRLTVL.

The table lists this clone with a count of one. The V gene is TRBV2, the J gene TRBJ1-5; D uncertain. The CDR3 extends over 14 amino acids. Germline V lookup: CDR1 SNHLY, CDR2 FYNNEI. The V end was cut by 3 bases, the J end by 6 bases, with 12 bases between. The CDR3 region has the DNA TGTGCCAGCAGTGAGGACGGGTATGGTCAGCCCCAGCATTTT. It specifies CASSEDGYGQPQHF.

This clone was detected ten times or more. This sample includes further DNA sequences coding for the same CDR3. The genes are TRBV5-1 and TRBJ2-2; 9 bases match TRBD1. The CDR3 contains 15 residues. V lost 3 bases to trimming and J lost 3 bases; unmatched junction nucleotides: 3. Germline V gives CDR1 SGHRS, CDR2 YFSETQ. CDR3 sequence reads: CASSSGTGYTGELFF. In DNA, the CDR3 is TGCGCCAGCAGCTCGGGGACAGGGTACACCGGGGAGCTGTTTTTT.

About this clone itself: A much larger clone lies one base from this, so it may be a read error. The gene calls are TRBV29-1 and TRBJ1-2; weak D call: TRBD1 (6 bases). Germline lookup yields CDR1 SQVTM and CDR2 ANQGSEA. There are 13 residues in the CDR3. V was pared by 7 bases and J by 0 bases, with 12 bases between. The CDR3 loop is CSAEAGANYGYTF. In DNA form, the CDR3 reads TGCAGCGCTGAGGCAGGGGCTAACTATGGCTACACCTTC.

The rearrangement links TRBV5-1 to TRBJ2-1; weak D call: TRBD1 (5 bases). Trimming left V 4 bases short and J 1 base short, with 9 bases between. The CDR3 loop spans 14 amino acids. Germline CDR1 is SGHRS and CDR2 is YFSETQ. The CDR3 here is CASSGQGSYNEQFF. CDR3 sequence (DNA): TGCGCCAGCAGCGGGCAGGGATCCTACAATGAGCAGTTCTTC.

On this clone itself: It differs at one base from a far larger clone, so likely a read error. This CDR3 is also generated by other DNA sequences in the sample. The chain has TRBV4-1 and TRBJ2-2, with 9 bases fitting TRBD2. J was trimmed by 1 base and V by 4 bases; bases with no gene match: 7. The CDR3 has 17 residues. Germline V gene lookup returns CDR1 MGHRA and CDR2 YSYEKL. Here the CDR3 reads CASSPLTSGRNTGELFF. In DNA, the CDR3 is TGCGCCAGCAGCCCCCTGACTAGCGGAAGGAACACCGGGGAGCTGTTTTTT.

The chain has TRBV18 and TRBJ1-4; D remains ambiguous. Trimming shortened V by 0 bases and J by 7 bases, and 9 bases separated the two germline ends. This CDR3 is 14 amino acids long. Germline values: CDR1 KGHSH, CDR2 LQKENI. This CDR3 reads CASSPPQSGEKLFF. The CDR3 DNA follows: TGTGCCAGCTCACCACCCCAGAGCGGTGAAAAACTGTTTTTT.

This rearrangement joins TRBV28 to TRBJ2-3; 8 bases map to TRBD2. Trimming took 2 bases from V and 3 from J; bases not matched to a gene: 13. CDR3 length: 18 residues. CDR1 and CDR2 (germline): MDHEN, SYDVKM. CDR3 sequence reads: CASSLSISGKEFTDTQYF. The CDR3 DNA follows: TGTGCCAGCAGTTTAAGTATTAGCGGGAAGGAGTTTACAGATACGCAGTATTTT. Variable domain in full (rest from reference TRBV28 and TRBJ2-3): DVKVTQSSRYLVKRTGEKVFLECVQDMDHENMFWYRQDPGLGLRLIYFSYDVKMKEKGDIPEGYSVSREKKERFSLILESASTNQTSMYLCASSLSISGKEFTDTQYFGPGTRLTVL.

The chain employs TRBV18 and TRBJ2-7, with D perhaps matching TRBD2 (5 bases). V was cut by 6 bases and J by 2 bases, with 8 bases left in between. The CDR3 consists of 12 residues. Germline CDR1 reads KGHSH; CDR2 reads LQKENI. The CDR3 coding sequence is TGTGCCAGCTCCCGGGGTACCTACGAGCAGTACTTC. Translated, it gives CASSRGTYEQYF.

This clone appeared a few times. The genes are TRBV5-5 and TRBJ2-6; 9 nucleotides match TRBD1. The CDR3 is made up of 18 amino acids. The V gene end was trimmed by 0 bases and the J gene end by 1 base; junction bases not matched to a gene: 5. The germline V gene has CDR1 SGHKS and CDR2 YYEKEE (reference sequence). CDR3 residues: CASSLGPTGGSGANVLTF. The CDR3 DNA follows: TGTGCCAGCAGCTTGGGTCCGACAGGGGGTTCTGGGGCCAACGTCCTGACTTTC.

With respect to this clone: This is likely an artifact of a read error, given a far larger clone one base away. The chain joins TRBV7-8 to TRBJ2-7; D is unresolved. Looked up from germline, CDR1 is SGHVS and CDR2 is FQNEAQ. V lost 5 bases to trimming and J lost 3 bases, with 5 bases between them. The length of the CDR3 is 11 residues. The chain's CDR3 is CASSPGYEQYF. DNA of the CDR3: TGTGCCAGCAGCCCGGGCTACGAGCAGTACTTC.

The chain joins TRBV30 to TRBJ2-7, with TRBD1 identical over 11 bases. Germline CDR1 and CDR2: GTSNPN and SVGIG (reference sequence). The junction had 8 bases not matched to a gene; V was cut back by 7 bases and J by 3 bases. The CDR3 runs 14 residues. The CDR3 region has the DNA TGTGCCTACCACACGGACAGGGGGCTCTACGAGCAGTACTTC. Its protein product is CAYHTDRGLYEQYF.

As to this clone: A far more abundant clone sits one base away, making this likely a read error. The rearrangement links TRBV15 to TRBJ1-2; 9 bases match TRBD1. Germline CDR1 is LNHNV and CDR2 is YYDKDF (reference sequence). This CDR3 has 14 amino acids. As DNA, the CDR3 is TGTGTCACCACCCCTGGGACAGGGCGCTATGGCTACACCTTC. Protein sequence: CVTTPGTGRYGYTF.